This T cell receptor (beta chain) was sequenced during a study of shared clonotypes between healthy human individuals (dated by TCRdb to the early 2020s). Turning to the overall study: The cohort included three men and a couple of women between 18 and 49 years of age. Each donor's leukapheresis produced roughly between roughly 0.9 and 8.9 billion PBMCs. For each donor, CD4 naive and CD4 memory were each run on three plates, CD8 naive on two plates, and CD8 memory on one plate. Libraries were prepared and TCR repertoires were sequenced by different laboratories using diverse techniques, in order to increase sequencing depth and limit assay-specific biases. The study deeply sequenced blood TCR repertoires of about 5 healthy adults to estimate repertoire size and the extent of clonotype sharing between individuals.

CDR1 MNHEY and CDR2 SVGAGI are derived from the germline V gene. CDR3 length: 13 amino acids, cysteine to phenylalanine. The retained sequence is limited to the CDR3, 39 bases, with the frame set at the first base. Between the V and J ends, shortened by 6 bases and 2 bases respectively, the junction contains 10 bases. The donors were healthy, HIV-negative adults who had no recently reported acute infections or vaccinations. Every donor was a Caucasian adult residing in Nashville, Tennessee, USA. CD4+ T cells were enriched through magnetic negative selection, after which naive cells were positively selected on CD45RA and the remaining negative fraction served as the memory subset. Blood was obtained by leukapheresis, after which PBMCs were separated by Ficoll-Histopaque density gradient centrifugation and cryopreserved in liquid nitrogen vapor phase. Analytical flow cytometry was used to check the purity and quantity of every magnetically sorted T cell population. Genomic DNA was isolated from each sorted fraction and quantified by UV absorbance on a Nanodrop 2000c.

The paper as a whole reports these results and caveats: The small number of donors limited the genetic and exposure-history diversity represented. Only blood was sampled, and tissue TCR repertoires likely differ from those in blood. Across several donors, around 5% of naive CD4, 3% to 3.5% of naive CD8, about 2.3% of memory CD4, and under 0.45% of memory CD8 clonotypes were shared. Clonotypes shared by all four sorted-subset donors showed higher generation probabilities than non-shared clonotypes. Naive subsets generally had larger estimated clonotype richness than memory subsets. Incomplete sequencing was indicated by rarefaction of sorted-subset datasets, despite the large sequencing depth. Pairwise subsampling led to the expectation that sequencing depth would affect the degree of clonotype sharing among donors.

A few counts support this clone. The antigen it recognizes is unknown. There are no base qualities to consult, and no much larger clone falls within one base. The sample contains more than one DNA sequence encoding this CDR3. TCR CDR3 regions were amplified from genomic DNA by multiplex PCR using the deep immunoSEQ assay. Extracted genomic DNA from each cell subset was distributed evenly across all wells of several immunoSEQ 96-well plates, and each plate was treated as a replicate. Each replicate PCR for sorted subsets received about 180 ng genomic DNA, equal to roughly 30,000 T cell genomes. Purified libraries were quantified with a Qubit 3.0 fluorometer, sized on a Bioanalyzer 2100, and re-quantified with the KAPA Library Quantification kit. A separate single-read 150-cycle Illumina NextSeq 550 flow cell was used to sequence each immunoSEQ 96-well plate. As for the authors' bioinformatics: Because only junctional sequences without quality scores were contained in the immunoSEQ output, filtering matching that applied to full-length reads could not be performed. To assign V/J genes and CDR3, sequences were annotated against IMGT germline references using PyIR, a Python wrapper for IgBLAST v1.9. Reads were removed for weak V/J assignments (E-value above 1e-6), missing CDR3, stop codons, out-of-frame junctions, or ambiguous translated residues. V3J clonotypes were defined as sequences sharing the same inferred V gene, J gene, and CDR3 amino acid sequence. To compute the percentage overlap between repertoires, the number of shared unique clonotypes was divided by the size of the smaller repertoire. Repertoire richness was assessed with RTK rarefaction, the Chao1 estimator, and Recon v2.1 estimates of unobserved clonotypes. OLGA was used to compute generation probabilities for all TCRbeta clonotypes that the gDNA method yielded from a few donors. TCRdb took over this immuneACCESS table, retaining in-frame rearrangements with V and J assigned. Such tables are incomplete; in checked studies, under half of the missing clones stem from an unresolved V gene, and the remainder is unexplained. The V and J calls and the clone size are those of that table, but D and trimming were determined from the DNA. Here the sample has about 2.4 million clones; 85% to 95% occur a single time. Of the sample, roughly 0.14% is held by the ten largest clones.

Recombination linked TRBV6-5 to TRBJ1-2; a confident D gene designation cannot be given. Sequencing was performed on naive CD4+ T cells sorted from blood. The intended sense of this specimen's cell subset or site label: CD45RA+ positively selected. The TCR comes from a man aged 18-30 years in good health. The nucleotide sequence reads TGTGCCAGCAGGCGTACAGAGAACTATGGCTACACCTTC. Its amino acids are CASRRTENYGYTF.